This T cell receptor beta chain is from a study of CXCR3 chemokines and chemotherapy response in bladder cancer (dated by TCRdb to 2021 to 2024). Background on the whole study: The study tested whether activity of the CXCR3 chemokine system within human bladder cancer tumors predicted response to chemotherapy.

The protocol used for the library was PCR. Sequencing used an Illumina HiSeq 2500. TCRdb trimmed public reads at Q25 via fastp, called clones via MiXCR and kept in-frame beta chains. Here each entry gathers all rows of one CDR3 protein and keeps the most common genes and DNA. The sample table lists roughly 2,000 distinct CDR3 sequences, approximately 15% of them with a count of one. The ten biggest clones cover more than 25% of the sample. The germline V gene (reference sequence) provides CDR1 MNHNY and CDR2 SVGAGI. Deletion took 7 bases off V and 2 bases off J, with a span of 9 bases between the germline ends. The CDR3 holds 13 amino acids from the cysteine to the phenylalanine. Only the CDR3 part of the read is kept: 39 bases, read in frame from the first base. As a fraction of the sample, this clonotype is medium-sized (0.01 to 0.1%). Its antigen has not been determined. No much larger clone is present one base from it, and per-base qualities are unavailable.

This sequence originates from a human donor with bladder cancer that responded to neoadjuvant chemotherapy. Here the chain combines TRBV6-6 and TRBJ2-1; the D gene is unclear. Collection of the sample occurred from a patient whose treatment included neoadjuvant chemotherapy. The CDR3 loop reads CASMEPPYNEQFF. At the DNA level, the sequence is TGTGCCAGCATGGAGCCGCCCTACAATGAGCAGTTCTTC.